Sequencing of this T cell receptor beta chain was carried out in a study of human T cells and chemical hapten exposure. Study-level findings and limits: Healthy individuals' immune responses may differ from those of donors, who had alopecia. Expanded TCR counts at PT1 went up together with patch test score, a positive correlation.

This clonotype was seen repeatedly, ten times or more. Its antigen remains unidentified. Trimming took off 0 bases at V and 0 bases at J, with 16 bases between the two ends. CDR3 length: 18 amino acids. Time point of the sample: pre-sensitization, week 0. The treatment is: therapeutic diphenylcyclopropenone sensitization with weekly scalp DPC. Attachment of unique molecular identifiers to individual cDNA molecules was performed in the library. TCRdb re-derived calls from the RACE reads in MiXCR, one entry per CDR3 protein. The sample yields 300,000 to 450,000 distinct CDR3 sequences, 4.5% to 5.5% seen once.

This sample comprised whole blood, obtained in connection with sensitization to the hapten diphenylcyclopropenone (DPC). This TCR derives from a woman between 45 and 60 years old with alopecia areata. Some clones in this sample may be carry-over from other donors' samples. The V gene is TRBV12-3 or TRBV12-4, the J gene TRBJ2-3; D may be TRBD2 (5 bases). CDR3 residues: CASSLALGSGPSTDTQYF. The CDR3 DNA reads TGTGCCAGCAGTTTAGCGCTAGGGAGTGGGCCAAGCACAGATACGCAGTATTTT.